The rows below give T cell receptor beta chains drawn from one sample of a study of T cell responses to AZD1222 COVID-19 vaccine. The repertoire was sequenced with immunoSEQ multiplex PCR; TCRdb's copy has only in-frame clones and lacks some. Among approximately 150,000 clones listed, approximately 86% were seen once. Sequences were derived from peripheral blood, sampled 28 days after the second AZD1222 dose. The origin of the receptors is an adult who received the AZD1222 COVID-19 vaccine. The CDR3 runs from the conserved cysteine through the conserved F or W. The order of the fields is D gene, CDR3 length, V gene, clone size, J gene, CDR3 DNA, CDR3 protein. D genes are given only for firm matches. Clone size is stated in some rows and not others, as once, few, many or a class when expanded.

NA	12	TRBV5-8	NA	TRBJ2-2	TGTGCCAGCAGCCTCGGAGGCGGGGAGCTGTTTTTT	CASSLGGGELFF
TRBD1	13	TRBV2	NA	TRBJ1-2	TGTGCCAGCAGTGAAGCGGGACAGCATCTCTACACCTTC	CASSEAGQHLYTF
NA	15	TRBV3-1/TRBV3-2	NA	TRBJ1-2	TGTGCCAGCAGCCCAGACCTGACGGTGAGCTATGGCTACACCTTC	CASSPDLTVSYGYTF
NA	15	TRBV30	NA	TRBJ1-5	TGTGCCTGGAGTGTAGCGGGGTTGAGCAATCAGCCCCAGCATTTT	CAWSVAGLSNQPQHF
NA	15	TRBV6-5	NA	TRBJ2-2	TGTGCCAGCAGTTACTCGCCAGGAATGCCCGGGGAGCTGTTTTTT	CASSYSPGMPGELFF
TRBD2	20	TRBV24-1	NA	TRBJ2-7	TGTGCCACCAGTGACCTCCAGACAGGCCAGATCCGGGAGGGCCTATACGAGCAGTACTTC	CATSDLQTGQIREGLYEQYF
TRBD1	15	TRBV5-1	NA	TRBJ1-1	TGCGCCAGCAGCTTGGGGACAGGGGAGAACACTGAAGCTTTCTTT	CASSLGTGENTEAFF
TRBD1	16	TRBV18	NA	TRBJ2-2	TGTGCCAGCTCACAACGGGCGACAGGGGACTCCGGGGAGCTGTTTTTT	CASSQRATGDSGELFF
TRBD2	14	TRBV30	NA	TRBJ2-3	TGTGCCTGGAGTTGGCGGGAGGGTACAGATACGCAGTATTTT	CAWSWREGTDTQYF
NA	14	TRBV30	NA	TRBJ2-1	TGTGCCTGGAGTGTATCGGCCGTTGGCAATGAGCAGTTCTTC	CAWSVSAVGNEQFF
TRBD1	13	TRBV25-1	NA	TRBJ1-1	TGTGCCAGCATTCCAGGGGGAGGCACTGAAGCTTTCTTT	CASIPGGGTEAFF
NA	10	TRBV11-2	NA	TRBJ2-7	TGTGCCAGCAGCTTAGCCGAGCAGTACTTC	CASSLAEQYF
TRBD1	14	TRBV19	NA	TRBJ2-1	TGTGCCAGTAGTATGGGGACAGGGGGGGATGAGCAGTTCTTC	CASSMGTGGDEQFF
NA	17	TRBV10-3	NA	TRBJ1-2	TGTGCCATCAGTGGATCCGGGCCAGGGCGGACTCAGAATGGCTACACCTTC	CAISGSGPGRTQNGYTF
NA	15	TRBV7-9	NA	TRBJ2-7	TGTGCCAGCAGCTTAAGGCTGGGTAGGGACTACGAGCAGTACTTC	CASSLRLGRDYEQYF
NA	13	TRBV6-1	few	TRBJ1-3	TGTGCCAGCAGTGAATGGGCTGGAAACACCATATATTTT	CASSEWAGNTIYF
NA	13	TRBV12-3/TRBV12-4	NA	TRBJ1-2	TGTGCCAGCAGTTTACAATTGGGCTATGGCTACACCTTC	CASSLQLGYGYTF
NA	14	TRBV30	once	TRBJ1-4	TGTGCCTGGAGTAAAGTCCTCACTGATGAAAAACTGTTTTTT	CAWSKVLTDEKLFF
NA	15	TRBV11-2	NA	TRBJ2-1	TGTGCCAGCAGGAGCCTGCGCGGGATGGTTAATGAGCAGTTCTTC	CASRSLRGMVNEQFF
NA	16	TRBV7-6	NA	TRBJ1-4	TGTGCCAGCAGCCCCGAGCGGGACGGCAATAATGAAAAACTGTTTTTT	CASSPERDGNNEKLFF
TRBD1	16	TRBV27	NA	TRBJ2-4	TGTGCCAGCAGTTTATTTGCCGGGGACAGGGATGACATTCAGTACTTC	CASSLFAGDRDDIQYF
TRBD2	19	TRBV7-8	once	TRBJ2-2	TGTGCCAGCAGCTTATCTTTGGGCGGGAGGGGGTATAACACCGGGGAGCTGTTTTTT	CASSLSLGGRGYNTGELFF
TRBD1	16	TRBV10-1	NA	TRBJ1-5	TGCGCCAGCAGAGCCCGGGACAGTTATAGCAATCAGCCCCAGCATTTT	CASRARDSYSNQPQHF
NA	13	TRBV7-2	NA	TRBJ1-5	TGTGCCAGCAGCTTAATGGGGGATCAGCCCCAGCATTTT	CASSLMGDQPQHF
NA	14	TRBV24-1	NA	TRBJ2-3	TGTGCCACCAGTGATCCTGAGGGGGGGGATACGCAGTATTTT	CATSDPEGGDTQYF
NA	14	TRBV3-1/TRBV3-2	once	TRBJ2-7	TGTGCCAGCAGCCGGGGGTTTCACTCCTACGAGCAGTACTTC	CASSRGFHSYEQYF
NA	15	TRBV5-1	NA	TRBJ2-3	TGCGCCAGCAGCTTCAGACAGCCTAGCACAGATACGCAGTATTTT	CASSFRQPSTDTQYF
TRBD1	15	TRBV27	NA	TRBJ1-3	TGTGCCAGCAGTAAGGACAGGGATGGGGGAAACACCATATATTTT	CASSKDRDGGNTIYF
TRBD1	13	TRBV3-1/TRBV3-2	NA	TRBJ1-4	TGTGCCAGCAGCCGCCGGGACAGTGAAAAACTGTTTTTT	CASSRRDSEKLFF
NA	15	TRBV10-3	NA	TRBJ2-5	TGTGCCATCAGTGAGTTCCCGGGGAACCAAGAGACCCAGTACTTC	CAISEFPGNQETQYF
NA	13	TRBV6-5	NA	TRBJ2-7	TGTGCCAGCACCCGGGACCCCGCCTACGAGCAGTACTTC	CASTRDPAYEQYF
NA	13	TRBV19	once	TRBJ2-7	TGTGCCAGTAGTACCCCGGGTAGCTCCGAGCAGTACTTC	CASSTPGSSEQYF
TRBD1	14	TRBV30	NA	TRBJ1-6	TGTGCCTGGGGGGGACAGCCGCCTAATTCACCCCTCCACTTT	CAWGGQPPNSPLHF
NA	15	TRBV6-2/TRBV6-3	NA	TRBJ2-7	TGTGCCAGCAGTTACTTCTCGGGGGGCACCTACGAGCAGTACTTC	CASSYFSGGTYEQYF
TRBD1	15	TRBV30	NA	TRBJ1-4	TGTGCCTGGGCGAGGACAGGGGGCGCCGGTCAGAAACTGTTTTTT	CAWARTGGAGQKLFF
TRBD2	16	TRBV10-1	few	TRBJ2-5	TGCGCCAGCAGTGCGACTAGCGGGGGGACTCAAGAGACCCAGTACTTC	CASSATSGGTQETQYF
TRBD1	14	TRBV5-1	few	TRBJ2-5	TGCGCCAGCAGCTTTATAGGGGGCGAAGAGACCCAGTACTTC	CASSFIGGEETQYF
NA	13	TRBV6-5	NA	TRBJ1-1	TGTGCCAGCATGTTGACGGAGAACACTGAAGCTTTCTTT	CASMLTENTEAFF
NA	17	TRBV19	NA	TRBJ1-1	TGTGCCAGTAGTATTGGGGTGGGTGGCGGGATGAACACTGAAGCTTTCTTT	CASSIGVGGGMNTEAFF
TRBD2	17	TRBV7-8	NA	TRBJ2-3	TGTGCCAGCAGCCCCTTAAAGGCTCAAGCGGGGGCAGATACGCAGTATTTT	CASSPLKAQAGADTQYF
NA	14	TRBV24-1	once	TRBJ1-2	TGTGCCACCAGTGATTCTCCTTTTCCCTATGGCTACACCTTC	CATSDSPFPYGYTF
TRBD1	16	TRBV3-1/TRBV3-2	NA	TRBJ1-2	TGTGCCAGCAGCCGGGACAGGGGATTTTTAAACTATGGCTACACCTTC	CASSRDRGFLNYGYTF
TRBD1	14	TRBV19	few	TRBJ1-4	TGTGCCAGTAGTCGAGGGGGCGGAGGTGAAAAACTGTTTTTT	CASSRGGGGEKLFF
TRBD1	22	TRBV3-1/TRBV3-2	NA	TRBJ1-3	TGTGCCAGCAGCCAAGAAGGAGTGGGACAGGGCGGACCAGGCACGGCTGGAAACACCATATATTTT	CASSQEGVGQGGPGTAGNTIYF
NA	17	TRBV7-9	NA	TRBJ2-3	TGTGCCAGCACCCCGGGGTTCGGGGGGCGGAGCACAGATACGCAGTATTTT	CASTPGFGGRSTDTQYF
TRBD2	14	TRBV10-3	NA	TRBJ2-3	TGTGCCACAGTAGCGGGCGGGAATTCAGATACGCAGTATTTT	CATVAGGNSDTQYF
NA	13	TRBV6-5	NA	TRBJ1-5	TGTGCCAGCAGTTACGCAGGGAATCAGCCCCAGCATTTT	CASSYAGNQPQHF
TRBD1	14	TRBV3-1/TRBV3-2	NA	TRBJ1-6	TGTGCCAGCAGCCAGACGGACAGGGATTCACCCCTCCACTTT	CASSQTDRDSPLHF
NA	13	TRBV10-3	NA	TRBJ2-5	TGTGCCATCAGTGGGGGAGGACAAGAGACCCAGTACTTC	CAISGGGQETQYF
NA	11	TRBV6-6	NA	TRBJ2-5	TGTGCCAGCCGGGGTGAAGAGACCCAGTACTTC	CASRGEETQYF
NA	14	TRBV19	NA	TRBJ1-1	TGTGCCAGTAGTCGAGGAGGGCTGAACACTGAAGCTTTCTTT	CASSRGGLNTEAFF
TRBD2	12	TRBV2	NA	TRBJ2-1	TGTGCCAGCAGACTAGCGGGCAATGAGCAGTTCTTC	CASRLAGNEQFF
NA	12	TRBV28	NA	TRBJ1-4	TGTGCCAGCCTACGCAGGGATGAAAAACTGTTTTTT	CASLRRDEKLFF